The 27 T cell receptor beta chains given below trace back to one sample, sequenced in a study of shared clonotypes between healthy human individuals. Assay: immunoSEQ multiplex PCR; the TCRdb copy retains only in-frame clones and omits some. Seen here are about 1.1 million clones, approximately 80% observed once, and the top ten hold 0.5% to 0.65%. Sequenced: memory CD4+ T cells from PBMCs. The subset was: CD45RA-negative fraction. All receptors come from a man between 18 and 29 years old in good health. Some clones in this sample may be carry-over from other donors' samples.

V is TRBV28 and J is TRBJ1-1, with TRBD1 as a possible D gene (6 bases). This CDR3 spans 15 amino acids. Looked up from germline, CDR1 is MDHEN and CDR2 is SYDVKM. V lost 3 bases to trimming and J lost 0 bases, with 11 bases between them. The CDR3 spells CASSLTGQMNTEAFF. The DNA for the CDR3 is TGTGCCAGCAGTTTGACAGGTCAAATGAACACTGAAGCTTTCTTT.

V usage is TRBV11-2 and J usage is TRBJ1-3; D is unresolved. This CDR3 has 15 amino acids. V lost 8 bases and J 11 bases, leaving 25 bases between the germline ends. Germline loops: CDR1 SGHAT, CDR2 FQNNGV. Here the CDR3 DNA reads TGTGCCAGCCCTTACAGCGACGGGCCAAATCGGTCCATATATTTT. It specifies CASPYSDGPNRSIYF.

The CDR3 DNA is TGCGCCAGCAGCCTAGACGCAAAGAGGGAGCTGTTTTTT. Encoded protein: CASSLDAKRELFF. The chain has TRBV5-1 and TRBJ2-2; the D is unclear. The CDR3 is 13 amino acids. V was shortened by 4 bases and J by 9 bases, with 13 bases between the two germline ends. Germline CDR1 SGHRS, CDR2 YFSETQ. Full variable domain (outside the CDR3, taken from reference TRBV5-1 and TRBJ2-2): KAGVTQTPRYLIKTRGQQVTLSCSPISGHRSVSWYQQTPGQGLQFLFEYFSETQRNKGNFPGRFSGRQFSNSRSEMNVSTLELGDSALYLCASSLDAKRELFFGEGSRLTVL.

V is TRBV6-5 and J is TRBJ1-3; D remains unclear. Trimming removed 4 bases from V and 0 bases from J, with 7 bases in between. Germline assignment: CDR1 MNHEY and CDR2 SVGAGI. This CDR3 comprises 14 residues. The CDR3: CASSLTISGNTIYF. The CDR3 DNA reads TGTGCCAGCAGTTTAACCATCTCTGGAAACACCATATATTTT.

This rearrangement joins TRBV30 to TRBJ1-5; D uncertain. V lost 2 bases to trimming and J lost 9 bases, with 11 bases between them. Germline V lookup: CDR1 GTSNPN, CDR2 SVGIG (reference sequence). The CDR3 loop spans 12 amino acids. CDR3 region: CAWSSTAMPQHF. CDR3 coding DNA: TGTGCCTGGAGTTCGACCGCCATGCCCCAGCATTTT.

This clone was found a few times. Additional DNA sequences in this sample encode the identical CDR3. The genes are TRBV20-1 and TRBJ1-1; D not resolved. The CDR3 sequence is 10 residues long. The germline V and J ends were trimmed by 1 base and 5 bases, with 2 bases remaining between them. Germline V gives CDR1 DFQATT, CDR2 SNEGSKA (reference sequence). CDR3 bases: TGCAGTGCTAGAGGTACTGAAGCTTTCTTT. Translation gives CSARGTEAFF.

Comments on this clone: Germline and junction disagree at one end, which may indicate a read error. The CDR3 DNA reads TGTGCCAGCAGCTTGGTGGGGGGGACAAATTATGGCTGCACCTTC. Translated, it gives CASSLVGGTNYGCTF. The rearrangement joins TRBV5-4 to TRBJ1-2; a weak D match, TRBD1 (6 bases). The CDR3 is 15 amino acids. Germline V gene sequence: CDR1 SGHNT, CDR2 YYREEE (reference sequence). The variable domain in full, with the rest retrieved from reference TRBV5-4 and TRBJ1-2, is ETGVTQSPTHLIKTRGQQVTLRCSSQSGHNTVSWYQQALGQGPQFIFQYYREEENGRGNFPPRFSGLQFPNYSSELNVNALELDDSALYLCASSLVGGTNYGCTFGSGTRLTVV.

This clone was seen once. Other DNA sequences in this sample translate to the same CDR3. The rearrangement uses TRBV9 and TRBJ2-7; TRBD2 agrees at 13 bases. Germline V lookup: CDR1 SGDLS, CDR2 YYNGEE. After removal of 3 bases from V and 4 bases from J, the junction contained 1 base not matched to a gene. CDR3 length: 14 amino acids. The CDR3 is CASSAGLAGYEQYF. CDR3 nucleotide sequence: TGTGCCAGCAGCGCGGGACTAGCGGGATACGAGCAGTACTTC.

The V call is TRBV28, the J call TRBJ2-6; no reliable D call. The CDR3 has 14 amino acids. V lost 7 bases and J lost 4, with 11 bases in between. Germline CDR1 reads MDHEN; CDR2 reads SYDVKM. CDR3 region: CASKVRSGANVLTF. CDR3 coding DNA: TGTGCCAGCAAAGTAAGGTCCGGGGCCAACGTCCTGACTTTC.

V usage is TRBV29-1 and J usage is TRBJ1-5, with D perhaps matching TRBD1 (6 bases). The CDR3 has 13 residues. V lost 7 bases and J 7 bases, leaving 17 bases between the germline ends. Germline lookup yields CDR1 SQVTM and CDR2 ANQGSEA. The CDR3 loop is CSAGTGPGQPQHF. The CDR3 DNA reads as TGCAGCGCCGGTACAGGGCCCGGGCAGCCCCAGCATTTT.

The chain combines TRBV28 with TRBJ1-5; no clear D gene. Germline V gene sequence: CDR1 MDHEN, CDR2 SYDVKM. The CDR3 runs to 14 residues. Trimming removed 3 bases from V and 7 bases from J, with 13 bases in between. The CDR3 bases are TGTGCCAGCAGTTTGATAAGGGCGGGGCAGCCCCAGCATTTT. It codes for CASSLIRAGQPQHF.

This chain joins TRBV5-1 and TRBJ1-4; 9 bases map to TRBD1. Germline CDR1 is SGHRS and CDR2 is YFSETQ. CDR3 length equals 16 residues. The V gene end was trimmed by 4 bases and the J gene end by 3 bases; junction bases not matched to a gene: 7. In DNA, the CDR3 is TGCGCCAGCAGCCAGGGACAGGGTACGGCTAATGAAAAACTGTTTTTT. Its translation is CASSQGQGTANEKLFF.

This clone was counted a few times. J is TRBJ1-2 and V is TRBV7-3; D is perhaps TRBD1 (6 bases). The V end was cut by 2 bases, the J end by 4 bases, with 11 bases between. The CDR3 has 14 amino acids. In germline, CDR1 is SGHTA, CDR2 FQGTGA. The CDR3, as DNA: TGTGCCAGCAGCTTACAGGGGCAAGGCTATGGCTACACCTTC. Translating gives CASSLQGQGYGYTF.

The chain employs TRBV6-1 and TRBJ2-1; D remains ambiguous. The germline V gene has CDR1 MNHNS and CDR2 SASEGT. V shed 1 base and J shed 8 bases, with 21 bases lying between them. The CDR3 loop spans 17 amino acids. Here the CDR3 reads CASSEEVTDGLPHEQFF. CDR3 bases: TGTGCCAGCAGTGAAGAAGTAACGGACGGATTACCCCATGAGCAGTTCTTC.

The chain combines TRBV28 with TRBJ1-3; the D is unclear. The CDR3 is 14 residues long. V dropped 7 bases and J dropped 4 bases, with 14 bases sitting between them. Looked up from germline, CDR1 is MDHEN and CDR2 is SYDVKM. As DNA, the CDR3 is TGTGCCAGCACCTCATCGCGGGTCGGAAACACCATATATTTT. Protein product: CASTSSRVGNTIYF.

The V and J genes are TRBV7-2 and TRBJ2-7; tentative D call: TRBD1 (6 bases). Germline V gene lookup returns CDR1 SGHTA and CDR2 FQGNSA. The CDR3 runs 13 residues. The V gene lost 3 bases and the J gene lost 4 bases, with 10 bases spanning the gap. CDR3 in amino acids: CASSFSQGYEQYF. The CDR3 DNA is TGTGCCAGCAGCTTTTCACAGGGATACGAGCAGTACTTC.

The CDR3 DNA follows: TGCGCCAGCAACGATAGGGACAGGGTAGGAGAGACCCAGTACTTC. Translated, it gives CASNDRDRVGETQYF. The chain combines TRBV5-1 with TRBJ2-5, with 9 nucleotides matching TRBD1. CDR1 is SGHRS and CDR2 is YFSETQ in the germline V gene. The V and J ends lost 6 bases and 4 bases, in that order; junction bases with no gene match: 10. The CDR3 has 15 residues. Full variable domain (remainder filled in from reference TRBV5-1 and TRBJ2-5): KAGVTQTPRYLIKTRGQQVTLSCSPISGHRSVSWYQQTPGQGLQFLFEYFSETQRNKGNFPGRFSGRQFSNSRSEMNVSTLELGDSALYLCASNDRDRVGETQYFGPGTRLLVL.

This CDR3 reads CASSSQGIYTQYF. The CDR3, as DNA: TGTGCCAGCAGTTCTCAGGGGATTTATACGCAGTATTTT. The V call is TRBV27, the J call TRBJ2-3; D is possibly TRBD1 (6 bases). There are 13 residues in the CDR3. Trimming took 4 bases from V and 7 from J, leaving 12 bases between them. Germline CDR1 and CDR2: MNHEY and SMNVEV (reference sequence).

A note on this clone: A far larger clone is one base from this, pointing to a likely read error. CDR3 residues: CASSPLTGELFF. CDR3 DNA sequence: TGTGCCAGCAGCCCACTCACCGGGGAGCTGTTTTTT. This chain links TRBV5-4 with TRBJ2-2; D is uncertain. This CDR3 spans 12 amino acids. V dropped 4 bases and J dropped 4 bases, with 5 bases sitting between them. The V gene's germline CDR1 is SGHNT and CDR2 YYREEE (reference sequence).

The J gene is TRBJ2-1, the V gene TRBV6-5; D may match TRBD1 or TRBD2 (6 bases each). Trimming cost V 6 bases and J 9 bases, with 15 bases left between them. The CDR3 is made up of 13 amino acids. The V gene's germline CDR1 is MNHEY and CDR2 SVGAGI. This CDR3 reads CASSQPGAGEQFF. The CDR3 DNA is TGTGCCAGCAGCCAACCGGGGGCGGGTGAGCAGTTCTTC.

As to this clone: Only one base separates this from a far larger clonotype, so it likely reflects a read error. This chain connects TRBV15 to TRBJ2-7; 7 bases fit TRBD2. This CDR3 comprises 20 residues. Germline V CDR1 and CDR2: LNHNV, YYDKDF (reference sequence). V shed 0 bases, J shed 4 bases, and the junction held 21 bases outside the gene matches. The CDR3 nucleotides read TGTGCCACCAGCAGAGACTGGGATTGGGGAGCGGGACCACATCGGTACGAGCAGTACTTC. Translated: CATSRDWDWGAGPHRYEQYF.

The V gene is TRBV28, the J gene TRBJ1-2; possibly TRBD1 for D (5 bases). The CDR3 loop spans 15 amino acids. The germline V gene has CDR1 MDHEN and CDR2 SYDVKM. Trimming left V 6 bases short and J 4 bases short, with 18 bases between. CDR3 DNA sequence: TGTGCCAGCAGCCCGGACACCCTTGGGGGCTATGGCTACACCTTC. It is translated as CASSPDTLGGYGYTF.

J is TRBJ2-3 and V is TRBV18; tentative D call: TRBD2 (6 bases). V lost 3 bases to trimming and J lost 2 bases, with 9 bases between them. Germline V gives CDR1 KGHSH, CDR2 LQKENI. The CDR3 spans 14 residues. This CDR3 reads CASSPWGDTDTQYF. The DNA for the CDR3 is TGTGCCAGCTCACCGTGGGGGGACACAGATACGCAGTATTTT. The whole variable domain, filled in from reference TRBV18 and TRBJ2-3, reads NAGVMQNPRHLVRRRGQEARLRCSPMKGHSHVYWYRQLPEEGLKFMVYLQKENIIDESGMPKERFSAEFPKEGPSILRIQQVVRGDSAAYFCASSPWGDTDTQYFGPGTRLTVL.

The V gene is TRBV5-1, the J gene TRBJ2-1, with 11 bases identical to TRBD2. CDR1 is SGHRS, CDR2 YFSETQ, per germline. The CDR3 runs 15 residues. V gave up 1 base and J gave up 4 bases; unmatched junction bases: 1. The CDR3 reads CASSLRLAGYNEQFF. The CDR3 DNA reads TGCGCCAGCAGCTTGAGACTAGCGGGGTACAATGAGCAGTTCTTC.

The chain uses TRBV7-9 and TRBJ2-1; perhaps TRBD2 as D (6 bases). The CDR3 is 14 amino acids. CDR1 SEHNR and CDR2 FQNEAQ come from the germline V gene (reference sequence). V lost 0 bases, J lost 7 bases, and 10 bases lay in between. The CDR3 reads CASSLAPGTNEQFF. The CDR3 nucleotides are TGTGCCAGCAGCTTAGCCCCCGGGACTAATGAGCAGTTCTTC.

The V and J genes are TRBV5-4 and TRBJ2-2; D gene uncertain. The germline gives CDR1 SGHNT, CDR2 YYREEE (reference sequence). The CDR3 consists of 13 residues. Trimming pared 6 bases from V and 2 bases from J, leaving 8 bases between. The CDR3 bases are TGTGCCAGCAAAGACCTTAACACCGGGGAGCTGTTTTTT. Its translation is CASKDLNTGELFF. Based on the CDR3 plus reference TRBV5-4 and TRBJ2-2, the full variable domain is ETGVTQSPTHLIKTRGQQVTLRCSSQSGHNTVSWYQQALGQGPQFIFQYYREEENGRGNFPPRFSGLQFPNYSSELNVNALELDDSALYLCASKDLNTGELFFGEGSRLTVL.

This clone has ten or more counts. J is TRBJ2-1 and V is TRBV10-3; a possible D gene is TRBD2 (6 bases). The V end lost 4 bases, the J end lost 0 bases, and 10 bases lay between the germline ends. The CDR3 has 15 amino acids. From germline, CDR1 is ENHRY and CDR2 SYGVKD. The CDR3 is CAISVGGGSYNEQFF. The CDR3 nucleotides are TGTGCCATCAGTGTGGGGGGAGGCTCCTACAATGAGCAGTTCTTC.